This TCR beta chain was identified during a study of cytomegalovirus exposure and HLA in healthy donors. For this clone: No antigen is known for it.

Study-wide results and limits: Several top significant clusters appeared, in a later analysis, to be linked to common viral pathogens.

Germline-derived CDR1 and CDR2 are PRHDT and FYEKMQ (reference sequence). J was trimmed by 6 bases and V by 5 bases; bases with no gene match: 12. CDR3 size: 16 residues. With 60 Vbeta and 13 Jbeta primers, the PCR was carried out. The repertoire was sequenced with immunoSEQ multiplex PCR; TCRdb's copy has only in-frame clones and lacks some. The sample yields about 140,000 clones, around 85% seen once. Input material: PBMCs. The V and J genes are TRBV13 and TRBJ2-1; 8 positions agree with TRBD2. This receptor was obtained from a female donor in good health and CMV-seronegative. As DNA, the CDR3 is TGTGCCAGCAGCCCTGTGATACGGGAGGGCCCCAATGAGCAGTTCTTC. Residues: CASSPVIREGPNEQFF. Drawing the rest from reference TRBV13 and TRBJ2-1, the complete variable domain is AAGVIQSPRHLIKEKRETATLKCYPIPRHDTVYWYQQGPGQDPQFLISFYEKMQSDKGSIPDRFSAQQFSDYHSELNMSSLELGDSALYFCASSPVIREGPNEQFFGPGTRLTVL.